One sample yielded the 23 T cell receptor beta chains listed below, sequenced in a study of cytomegalovirus exposure and HLA in healthy donors. The data were produced by immunoSEQ multiplex PCR, yet TCRdb's version contains in-frame clones alone and is incomplete. This sample has about 150,000 clones, with around 83% found just once. The sequenced sample was PBMCs. The receptors come from a human donor in good health.

The chain has TRBV5-6 and TRBJ2-3; 11 nucleotides agree with TRBD2. CDR1 is SGHDT and CDR2 is YYEEEE in the germline V gene. This CDR3 is 16 amino acids long. V shed 4 bases and J 2 bases; nucleotides not matched to a gene: 6. The CDR3 protein is CASSAVLAGDTDTQYF. As DNA, the CDR3 is TGTGCCAGCAGCGCAGTACTAGCGGGGGACACAGATACGCAGTATTTT.

The chain carries TRBV2 and TRBJ1-5; the D gene is possibly TRBD1 (5 bases). CDR1 SNHLY and CDR2 FYNNEI come from the germline V gene. The V gene lost 3 bases and the J gene lost 11 bases, with 11 bases spanning the gap. The CDR3 is made up of 12 amino acids. In DNA form, the CDR3 reads TGTGCCAGCAGTGACCCAGGGTCAGCCCAGCATTTT. This sequence encodes CASSDPGSAQHF.

This sequence joins TRBV6-1 and TRBJ1-4, with D uncertain. Germline V gene lookup returns CDR1 MNHNS and CDR2 SASEGT. CDR3 length: 14 amino acids. The V end lost 1 base, the J end lost 3 bases, and 6 bases lay between the germline ends. In DNA, the CDR3 is TGTGCCAGCAGTGAAGGGAGCCCTAATGAAAAACTGTTTTTT. Its translation: CASSEGSPNEKLFF.

This rearrangement joins TRBV5-4 to TRBJ1-2, with 8 bases that match TRBD1. The CDR3 contains 12 residues. Germline trimming cut 4 bases from V and 8 bases from J; bases unmatched to any gene: 4. The germline CDR1 and CDR2 sequences are SGHNT and YYREEE (reference sequence). CDR3 DNA sequence: TGTGCCAGCAGCGTACAGGGGGGCGGCTACACCTTC. Translation gives CASSVQGGGYTF.

The chain employs TRBV25-1 and TRBJ2-5; 8 bases agree with TRBD1. The CDR3 is 12 residues long. The germline gives CDR1 MGHDK, CDR2 SYGVNS. V trimming: 10 bases; J trimming: 6 bases; junction bases outside the gene matches: 7. The CDR3 DNA is TGTGCCACCCAGGGGGCGCAGAAGACCCAGTACTTC. As protein: CATQGAQKTQYF.

V is TRBV6-4 and J is TRBJ2-1, with 7 bases matching TRBD2. This CDR3 has 15 residues. The V gene end was trimmed by 0 bases and the J gene end by 5 bases; junction bases not matched to a gene: 4. Germline V CDR1 and CDR2: MRHNA, SNTAGT. In DNA form, the CDR3 reads TGTGCCAGCAGTGACTCGGCGGGAGACAACAATGAGCAGTTCTTC. It encodes CASSDSAGDNNEQFF.

J is TRBJ2-5 and V is TRBV15, with a possible D match to TRBD1 (5 bases). V was trimmed by 0 bases and J by 4 bases, leaving 6 bases between them. This CDR3 contains 13 residues. Germline CDR1 and CDR2: LNHNV and YYDKDF (reference sequence). The CDR3 coding sequence is TGTGCCACCAGCAGAGACAGGGCAGAGACCCAGTACTTC. Its translation is CATSRDRAETQYF.

This clone was seen a few times. The chain carries TRBV7-2 and TRBJ2-7; tentative D call: TRBD2 (6 bases). Germline assignment: CDR1 SGHTA and CDR2 FQGNSA. V lost 0 bases and J lost 0, with 18 bases in between. The CDR3 covers 18 residues. As DNA, the CDR3 is TGTGCCAGCAGCTTAGCCTACCGGGGGACGGTGAGCTCCTACGAGCAGTACTTC. This translates into CASSLAYRGTVSSYEQYF.

The rearrangement uses TRBV5-1 and TRBJ2-7; maybe TRBD2 (5 bases). The CDR3 is 14 residues long. Germline V CDR1 and CDR2: SGHRS, YFSETQ. V gave up 0 bases and J gave up 6 bases, with 13 bases separating them. CDR3: CASSLDSGSLEQYF. The CDR3 DNA reads TGCGCCAGCAGCTTGGACTCGGGGTCTCTCGAGCAGTACTTC.

V gene TRBV4-1 combines with J gene TRBJ2-2, with D possibly TRBD1 on 6 matching bases. From germline, CDR1 is MGHRA and CDR2 YSYEKL. The ends were cut back, 3 bases at V and 3 bases at J, with 8 bases in the middle. The CDR3 contains 14 residues. The CDR3 region is CASSQGADTGELFF. The CDR3 DNA reads as TGCGCCAGCAGCCAGGGGGCGGACACCGGGGAGCTGTTTTTT.

This chain uses TRBV2 with TRBJ2-5; D unresolved. This CDR3 has 14 amino acids. The V gene's germline CDR1 is SNHLY and CDR2 FYNNEI. V lost 4 bases and J 2 bases, leaving 11 bases between the germline ends. This CDR3 is CASSVGVFQETQYF. The CDR3 bases are TGTGCCAGCAGTGTTGGAGTATTTCAAGAGACCCAGTACTTC.

As concerns this clone: The junction departs from the called germline gene at one end, perhaps through a read error. The V and J genes are TRBV7-7 and TRBJ2-7; 8 bases map to TRBD1. Germline CDR1 reads SSHAT; CDR2 reads FNYEAQ (reference sequence). The CDR3 extends over 14 amino acids. The CDR3 sequence is CASSPGQDVYEQYF. The CDR3 DNA is TGTGCTAGCAGTCCGGGACAGGATGTCTACGAGCAGTACTTC.

This sequence joins TRBV18 and TRBJ1-2, with 7 positions matching TRBD1. V dropped 2 bases and J dropped 1; count of bases not matched to a gene: 7. The CDR3 spans 16 residues. Germline-derived CDR1 and CDR2 are KGHSH and LQKENI. The CDR3 loop is CASSPAGTAHNYGYTF. The CDR3 region has the DNA TGTGCCAGCTCACCAGCCGGGACAGCCCATAACTATGGCTACACCTTC.

The V and J genes are TRBV19 and TRBJ2-1; 11 bases agree with TRBD2. Losses at the gene ends were 6 bases for V and 0 bases for J; bases not matched to a gene: 10. Germline V gene lookup returns CDR1 LNHDA and CDR2 SQIVND (reference sequence). CDR3 length: 18 residues. The CDR3 is CASRTGTSGLHSYNEQFF. Here the CDR3 DNA reads TGTGCCAGTAGGACCGGGACTAGCGGACTACACTCCTACAATGAGCAGTTCTTC.

The chain combines TRBV6-5 with TRBJ2-1; D is ambiguous. The CDR3 totals 11 residues. The V gene's germline CDR1 is MNHEY and CDR2 SVGAGI. Trimming removed 6 bases from V and 7 bases from J, with 7 bases in between. CDR3 DNA: TGTGCCAGCAGCACATTGAATGAGCAGTTCTTC. Translated: CASSTLNEQFF.

The chain carries TRBV2 and TRBJ1-2; 7 bases are a match to TRBD1. The CDR3 runs to 14 residues. V lost 6 bases, J lost 2 bases, and 6 bases stayed unmatched. Germline V gives CDR1 SNHLY, CDR2 FYNNEI. The CDR3 coding sequence is TGTGCCAGCAGGCCACAGGGGACGAACTATGGCTACACCTTC. Its translation: CASRPQGTNYGYTF.

The chain combines TRBV6-5 with TRBJ1-2, with 7 bases lining up with TRBD1. The CDR3 loop spans 15 amino acids. Germline CDR1 MNHEY, CDR2 SVGAGI. J was trimmed by 3 bases and V by 6 bases; bases with no gene match: 10. CDR3 sequence (DNA): TGTGCCAGCAGCCTCGACAGGGCCATCCACTATGGCTACACCTTC. It codes for CASSLDRAIHYGYTF.

This clone was recorded once. The rearrangement uses TRBV18 and TRBJ2-2, with 9 positions matching TRBD1. J gave up 3 bases and V 2 bases, and 4 bases lay outside the gene matches. Germline V CDR1 and CDR2: KGHSH, LQKENI. CDR3 length: 16 amino acids. This chain's CDR3 is CASSPRTGDDTGELFF. The DNA for the CDR3 is TGTGCCAGCTCACCAAGGACAGGGGACGACACCGGGGAGCTGTTTTTT.

The chain links TRBV5-1 to TRBJ2-6, with D perhaps matching TRBD2 (6 bases). CDR3 size: 17 residues. In germline, CDR1 is SGHRS, CDR2 YFSETQ. With 1 base removed from V and 2 bases from J, the gap between germline ends came to 13 bases. The CDR3 DNA follows: TGCGCCAGCAGCTTGTTTGGGGACTCCACTGGGGCCAACGTCCTGACTTTC. Protein sequence: CASSLFGDSTGANVLTF.

The rearrangement uses TRBV27 and TRBJ2-3; 9 bases line up with TRBD2. This CDR3 spans 15 amino acids. Germline CDR1 is MNHEY and CDR2 is SMNVEV (reference sequence). Unmatched junction bases numbered 4, after V lost 3 bases and J lost 3 bases. In DNA, the CDR3 is TGTGCCAGCAGTTTCGCGGGAGGGGGTACAGATACGCAGTATTTT. This encodes CASSFAGGGTDTQYF.

CDR3 loop: CASSLRSGTGSETQYF. For the CDR3, the DNA is TGTGCCAGCAGCTTAAGGTCGGGGACAGGGTCAGAGACCCAGTACTTC. The chain carries TRBV7-3 and TRBJ2-5, with 9 bases lining up with TRBD1. Germline V gene lookup returns CDR1 SGHTA and CDR2 FQGTGA. V lost 1 base, J lost 4 bases, and 7 bases stayed unmatched. The CDR3 has 16 amino acids.

The chain has TRBV2 and TRBJ1-1; D not certain. V was shortened by 4 bases and J by 2 bases, with 5 bases between the two germline ends. This CDR3 has 12 amino acids. Germline V gene lookup returns CDR1 SNHLY and CDR2 FYNNEI. The CDR3 region has the DNA TGTGCCAGCAGTGGCGGCAACACTGAAGCTTTCTTT. Translated, it gives CASSGGNTEAFF.

This chain joins TRBV25-1 and TRBJ1-1, with D uncertain. Per the germline V gene, CDR1 is MGHDK and CDR2 is SYGVNS. Trimming shortened V by 4 bases and J by 4 bases, and 10 bases separated the two germline ends. The CDR3 is 13 amino acids. The CDR3 sequence: CASSGSTVTEAFF. CDR3 nucleotide sequence: TGTGCCAGCAGTGGTTCCACGGTCACTGAAGCTTTCTTT.